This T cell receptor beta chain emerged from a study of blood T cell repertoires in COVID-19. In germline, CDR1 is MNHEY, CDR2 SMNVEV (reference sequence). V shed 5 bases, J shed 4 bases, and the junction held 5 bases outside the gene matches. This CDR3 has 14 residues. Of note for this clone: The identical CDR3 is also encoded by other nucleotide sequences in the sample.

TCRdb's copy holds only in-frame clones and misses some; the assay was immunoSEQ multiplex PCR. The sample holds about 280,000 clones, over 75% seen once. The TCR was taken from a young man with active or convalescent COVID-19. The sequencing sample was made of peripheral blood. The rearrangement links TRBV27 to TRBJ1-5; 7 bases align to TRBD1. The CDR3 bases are TGTGCCAGCAGTGCCGGGACAGTTAATCAGCCCCAGCATTTT. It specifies CASSAGTVNQPQHF.